The subject of this entry is one T cell receptor beta chain. This sample was taken from a study of T cells in Graves' hyperthyroidism and ophthalmopathy. Germline loops: CDR1 LGHNA, CDR2 YSLEER. The CDR3 extends over 14 amino acids. Trimming shortened V by 0 bases and J by 2 bases, and 6 bases separated the two germline ends. The TCR beta CDR3 regions underwent amplification using RNA transcripts as the source. A set of HTBI primers served as the primers for a first-round RT-PCR of the TCR CDR3. MiXCR was run by TCRdb on the multiplex PCR reads, yielding one entry per CDR3 protein. Of nearly 600,000 distinct CDR3 sequences in the sample, more than 13% are singletons; the top ten hold more than 6%.

Sequencing input: blood. This clonotype originated in a woman aged 18-30 years with Graves' ophthalmopathy. This sequence joins TRBV4-3 and TRBJ2-3, with unresolved D. The CDR3, as DNA: TGCGCCAGCAGCCAAGATATGACCACAGATACGCAGTATTTT. This translates into CASSQDMTTDTQYF.